This TCR beta chain was documented in a study of CD8 T cells in Susac syndrome. Germline lookup yields CDR1 MNHEY and CDR2 SMNVEV (reference sequence). The V end was cut by 5 bases, the J end by 0 bases, with 13 bases between. The CDR3 is 15 residues long. This clonotype is a singleton in its sample. Roughly 0.5 to 1 ug RNA was reverse transcribed with random hexamers. The immunoSEQ assay covered 54 Vbeta and 13 Jbeta segments for CDR3. TCRdb processed the immunoSEQ multiplex PCR reads anew with MiXCR; each CDR3 protein has one entry. This sample has around 140,000 distinct CDR3 sequences, with approximately 79% found just once. TCR beta sequencing was performed on blood CD8+ and CD4+ T cells. TEMRA cells were FACS-enriched and CD8+ and CD4+ T cells negatively isolated.

The chain carries TRBV27 and TRBJ1-1; D not resolved. The sequencing input was CD8+ T cells from PBMCs. The receptor's source is a human donor with multiple sclerosis. The DNA of the CDR3 is TGTGCCAGCAGTCCACTGTCTGGGGTGAACACTGAAGCTTTCTTT. It encodes CASSPLSGVNTEAFF.